Shown below are 13 T cell receptor beta chains from a single sample sequenced in a study of cytomegalovirus exposure and HLA in healthy donors. It was with 60 Vbeta and 13 Jbeta primers that the PCR ran. Produced via immunoSEQ multiplex PCR; TCRdb's table is partial and in-frame only. The top ten hold approximately 2% of the sample, which has about 190,000 clones, around 85% seen once. The sample consisted of PBMCs. All receptors come from a man younger than 35 in good health and CMV-seronegative.

This chain connects TRBV10-2 to TRBJ2-6, with TRBD2 matching 7 bases. Trimming removed 6 bases from V and 4 bases from J; junction bases left unmatched: 6. This CDR3 spans 15 amino acids. Germline V gene lookup returns CDR1 WSHSY and CDR2 SAAADI. In DNA form, the CDR3 reads TGCGCCAGCAGGCTGGGGGGGAGCGGGGCCAACGTCCTGACTTTC. Its translation is CASRLGGSGANVLTF.

The V gene is TRBV5-3, the J gene TRBJ1-5, with 7 bases lining up with TRBD1. TRBV5-3 qualifies as an ORF whose function is uncertain. This CDR3 spans 15 amino acids. J gave up 3 bases and V 0 bases, and 3 bases lay outside the gene matches. The CDR3 protein is CARSLGGQNNQPQHF. CDR3 nucleotide sequence: TGTGCCAGAAGCTTGGGGGGACAGAACAATCAGCCCCAGCATTTT.

V is TRBV18 and J is TRBJ2-7; D is unresolved. V gave up 3 bases and J gave up 2 bases, with 14 bases separating them. Germline CDR1 reads KGHSH; CDR2 reads LQKENI. There are 15 residues in the CDR3. The DNA for the CDR3 is TGTGCCAGCTCACCCTTTAGTAGTATGACCTACGAGCAGTACTTC. Translating it yields CASSPFSSMTYEQYF.

The rearrangement links TRBV7-8 to TRBJ2-2; TRBD1 matches 10 bases. The germline gives CDR1 SGHVS, CDR2 FQNEAQ. The CDR3 is 15 amino acids. J lost 6 bases, V lost 2 bases, and 3 bases had no gene match. The CDR3 is CASSLQDRGSGELFF. In DNA, the CDR3 is TGTGCCAGCAGCTTACAGGACAGGGGGTCCGGGGAGCTGTTTTTT.

In its sample, this clone was seen a few times. The rearrangement joins TRBV11-1 to TRBJ2-1; 8 bases fit TRBD2. Germline values: CDR1 SGHAT, CDR2 FQDESV (reference sequence). The CDR3 contains 16 residues. With V trimmed by 0 bases and J by 8 bases, 9 bases remained unmatched. CDR3 loop: CASSLAYQREFHEQFF. In DNA form, the CDR3 reads TGTGCCAGCAGCTTAGCGTACCAGCGGGAGTTCCATGAGCAGTTCTTC.

The chain recombines TRBV15 with TRBJ2-5; D is unresolved. CDR1 and CDR2 from the germline V gene are LNHNV and YYDKDF (reference sequence). The CDR3 consists of 14 residues. Deletions cut 1 base from V and 2 bases from J, with 8 bases between. CDR3 region: CATSRVNLQETQYF. The CDR3 coding sequence is TGTGCCACCAGCAGAGTTAATCTACAAGAGACCCAGTACTTC.

The chain couples TRBV5-6 to TRBJ2-6; 7 bases agree with TRBD2. Losses at the gene ends were 0 bases for V and 0 bases for J; bases not matched to a gene: 9. CDR1 is SGHDT, CDR2 YYEEEE, per germline. CDR3 length equals 19 residues. CDR3 region: CASSLAVLAYGSGANVLTF. The CDR3 DNA sequence: TGTGCCAGCAGCTTGGCCGTACTAGCGTACGGCTCTGGGGCCAACGTCCTGACTTTC.

The sample holds one count of this clone. The chain uses TRBV6-6 and TRBJ1-3; D is undetermined. Trimming shortened V by 4 bases and J by 0 bases, and 7 bases separated the two germline ends. CDR1 MNHNY and CDR2 SVGAGI come from the germline V gene (reference sequence). The CDR3 has 14 amino acids. CDR3 nucleotides: TGTGCCAGCAGTTTTGGCGGCTCTGGAAACACCATATATTTT. Its protein product is CASSFGGSGNTIYF.

In its sample, this clone was seen once. This chain links TRBV4-1 with TRBJ2-7, with D possibly being TRBD2 (6 bases). The V gene's germline CDR1 is MGHRA and CDR2 YSYEKL. Trimming stripped 0 bases from V and 4 bases from J, with 16 bases between. The CDR3 is 16 amino acids. The CDR3 DNA sequence: TGCGCCAGCAGCCAAGATCTTAAGCGGGCTTGGTACGAGCAGTACTTC. This gives the protein CASSQDLKRAWYEQYF.

CDR3 DNA: TGTGCCAGCAGCTTCTTGCAGACAGATACGCAGTATTTT. Protein sequence: CASSFLQTDTQYF. V and J are TRBV5-4 and TRBJ2-3, with no clear D. Germline-derived CDR1 and CDR2 are SGHNT and YYREEE (reference sequence). V was trimmed by 2 bases and J by 3 bases, leaving 7 bases between them. This CDR3 is 13 amino acids long.

The CDR3 region is CASSQQGIYNEQFF. The CDR3, as DNA: TGCGCCAGCAGCCAACAGGGAATCTACAATGAGCAGTTCTTC. The chain uses TRBV4-1 and TRBJ2-1; D perhaps matches TRBD1 (5 bases). With 2 bases removed from V and 3 bases from J, the gap between germline ends came to 8 bases. CDR3 size: 14 residues. Germline-derived CDR1 and CDR2 are MGHRA and YSYEKL.

The V and J genes are TRBV2 and TRBJ1-2; the match to TRBD1 covers 7 bases. V lost 2 bases and J lost 2; bases outside the gene matches: 8. Per the germline V gene, CDR1 is SNHLY and CDR2 is FYNNEI. This CDR3 comprises 16 residues. CDR3 residues: CASSETFGGGNYGYTF. The CDR3, as DNA: TGTGCCAGCAGTGAAACTTTTGGAGGGGGCAACTATGGCTACACCTTC.

This clone has just a few counts. This rearrangement joins TRBV5-1 to TRBJ2-2; D remains ambiguous. Germline V gene lookup returns CDR1 SGHRS and CDR2 YFSETQ. V was cut by 3 bases and J by 0 bases, with 6 bases left in between. The CDR3 covers 14 residues. Here the CDR3 reads CASSWSSNTGELFF. The DNA of the CDR3 is TGCGCCAGCAGCTGGAGTTCGAACACCGGGGAGCTGTTTTTT.